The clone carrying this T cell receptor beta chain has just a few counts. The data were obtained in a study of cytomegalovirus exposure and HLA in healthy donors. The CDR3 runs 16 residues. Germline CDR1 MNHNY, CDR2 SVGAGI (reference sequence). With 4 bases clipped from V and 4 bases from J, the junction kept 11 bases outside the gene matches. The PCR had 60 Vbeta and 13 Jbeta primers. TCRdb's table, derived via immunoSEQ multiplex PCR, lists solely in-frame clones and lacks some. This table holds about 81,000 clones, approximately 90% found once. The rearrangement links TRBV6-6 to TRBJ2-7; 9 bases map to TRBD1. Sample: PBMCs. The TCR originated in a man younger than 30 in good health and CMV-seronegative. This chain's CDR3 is CASSSPSTGGLYEQYF. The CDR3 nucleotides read TGTGCCAGCAGTTCCCCGTCGACAGGGGGGCTATACGAGCAGTACTTC.